This T cell receptor beta chain stems from a study of blood T cells in healthy people across ages. Through a sample-barcoded 5' primer and a J-beta primer mix, a second PCR was run for about 6 to 11 cycles. The authors tagged each cDNA molecule using a template-switch adaptor with 12 random nucleotides. TCRdb processed the 5' RACE reads anew with MiXCR; each CDR3 protein has one entry. The table has 550,000 to 650,000 distinct CDR3 sequences, about 30% seen once; the top ten hold 15% to 18%. The study's findings and limits: It was the long-lived donors that had more naive CD4+ cells and higher diversity than aged donors. It was found that TCR beta diversity correlated strongly with the percentage of naive T cells.

This clonotype was picked up many times. Its antigen remains unidentified. All donors came from Russia, were Caucasian and healthy, and spanned ages roughly 6 to 100. This TCR derives from a woman older than 75 in good health. What was sequenced was blood.

This CDR3 reads CSARDYTRRETQYF. The CDR3 DNA reads as TGCAGTGCTAGAGATTATACACGACGAGAGACCCAGTACTTC. The rearrangement links TRBV20-1 to TRBJ2-5, with unresolved D. CDR1 and CDR2 (germline): DFQATT, SNEGSKA (reference sequence). This CDR3 is 14 amino acids long. V was pared by 0 bases and J by 4 bases, with 12 bases between.